The TCR beta chain described here comes from a study of shared clonotypes between healthy human individuals. The study, taken as a whole, reports: Among donors, the sharing of clonotypes was expected to be influenced by sequencing depth.

CD8 cells regarded as naive lacked CD45RO, were positively chosen for CCR7, and omitted terminally differentiated effector memory CD45RA+ cells. Healthy adults negative for HIV, lacking recent acute infections or vaccinations, served as donors. Trimming pared 5 bases from V and 2 bases from J, leaving 12 bases between. CDR3 length: 14 amino acids. CDR1 and CDR2 from the germline V gene are MDHEN and SYDVKM. About this clone: Its antigen is not known.

Produced via immunoSEQ multiplex PCR; TCRdb's table is partial and in-frame only. In the table there are roughly 2,000,000 clones, approximately 95% of which are singletons. The sequenced material came from naive CD8+ T cells sorted from blood. The sequence came from a man younger than 30 in good health. The gene calls are TRBV28 and TRBJ2-5; tentative D call: TRBD1 (6 bases). This CDR3 is CASSDSQGQETQYF. CDR3 coding DNA: TGTGCCAGCAGTGACTCCCAGGGGCAAGAGACCCAGTACTTC.